A selection of T cell receptor beta chains follows, all from one sample in a study of shared clonotypes between healthy human individuals. The data were produced by immunoSEQ multiplex PCR, yet TCRdb's version contains in-frame clones alone and is incomplete. The sample consists of about 1.5 million clones, roughly 96% of them appearing once. The sequenced sample consisted of naive CD4+ T cells sorted from blood. All receptors come from a man aged 30-40 years in good health. The conserved cysteine and the conserved F or W are not part of the CDR3 here. D genes are given only for firm matches. The size entry is marked missing in some rows and otherwise reads once, few, many or a size class.

j_call	d_call	cdr3_length	v_call	clone_size	cdr3_aa
TRBJ1-5	NA	13	TRBV9	NA	ASSVGGASNQPQH
TRBJ2-3	NA	12	TRBV19	once	ASSRGEGPYTQY
TRBJ2-7	TRBD2	16	TRBV7-8	NA	ASSLVQVASGGSYEQY
TRBJ1-2	TRBD1	11	TRBV28	NA	ASSPVRGGGYT
TRBJ2-5	NA	11	TRBV6-1	once	ASTGQPEETQY
TRBJ1-5	TRBD1	14	TRBV28	NA	ASSLGRQGPNQPQH
TRBJ1-1	NA	11	TRBV28	NA	ASSLKIGVEAF
TRBJ2-5	NA	10	TRBV19	NA	ASSGAGGTQY
TRBJ1-3	NA	13	TRBV30	NA	AWSVHSTSGNTIY
TRBJ2-7	NA	11	TRBV27	once	ASSWGRAYEQY
TRBJ2-1	NA	9	TRBV7-9	NA	ASSLKSEQF
TRBJ2-6	NA	12	TRBV18	NA	ASSPEPGANVLT
TRBJ2-3	TRBD2	14	TRBV5-4	NA	ASHQRDQASTDTQY
TRBJ2-7	NA	13	TRBV5-6	NA	ASSLSLLGVYEQY
TRBJ2-1	NA	13	TRBV2	NA	ASSEAGIIYNEQF
TRBJ2-7	TRBD1	13	TRBV5-4	NA	ASSHRDSGFYEQY
TRBJ2-1	TRBD2	13	TRBV2	NA	ASSEGLAVYNEQF
TRBJ1-5	NA	13	TRBV19	NA	ASKEGRRAYQPQH
TRBJ2-3	TRBD2	14	TRBV18	NA	ASSPRLAGSTDTQY
TRBJ1-4	TRBD1	12	TRBV2	NA	ASSAQGGDEKLF
TRBJ2-2	TRBD1	15	TRBV2	NA	ASSGLGTGTNTGELF
TRBJ2-7	TRBD1	13	TRBV4-3	NA	ASSQVGRGLREQY
TRBJ2-2	TRBD1	13	TRBV6-1	once	ASNRDRGVGGELF
TRBJ1-2	TRBD1	14	TRBV5-4	NA	ASSLAGDRGNYGYT
TRBJ2-1	NA	9	TRBV6-5	NA	ASRDYNEQF
TRBJ2-5	TRBD1	11	TRBV6-4	once	ASSKDRGETQY